This T cell receptor beta chain was recovered during a study of T cell changes during pregnancy in multiple sclerosis. The V gene's germline CDR1 is SGHNT and CDR2 YYREEE (reference sequence). This CDR3 has 14 amino acids. V dropped 4 bases and J dropped 6; count of bases not matched to a gene: 9. Assay used: immunoSEQ multiplex PCR; TCRdb lists only in-frame clones, some missing. The sample has approximately 29,000 clones, around nine tenths seen once. This sample comprised CD8+ T cells from peripheral blood mononuclear cells, obtained before pregnancy. The receptor's source is a female donor with multiple sclerosis, enrolled in a pregnancy study. V and J are TRBV5-4 and TRBJ2-7, with 8 bases aligning to TRBD2. The CDR3 sequence: CASSKLAAHPEQYF. CDR3 nucleotides: TGTGCCAGCAGCAAACTAGCGGCCCACCCCGAGCAGTACTTC.